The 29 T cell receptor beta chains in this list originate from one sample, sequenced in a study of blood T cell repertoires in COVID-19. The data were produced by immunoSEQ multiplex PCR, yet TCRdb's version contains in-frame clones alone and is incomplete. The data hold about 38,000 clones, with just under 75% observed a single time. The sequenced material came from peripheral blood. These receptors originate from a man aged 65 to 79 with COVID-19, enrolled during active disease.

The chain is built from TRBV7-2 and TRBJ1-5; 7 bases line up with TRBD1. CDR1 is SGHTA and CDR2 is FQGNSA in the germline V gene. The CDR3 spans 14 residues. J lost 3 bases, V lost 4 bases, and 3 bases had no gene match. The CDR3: CASSSGTVNQPQHF. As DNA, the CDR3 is TGTGCCAGCAGCTCCGGGACAGTCAATCAGCCCCAGCATTTT.

The DNA of the CDR3 is TGTGCCAGCAGCCAAGATCATAAGGAGTGGGAGACCCAGTACTTC. Protein product: CASSQDHKEWETQYF. This rearrangement joins TRBV4-2 to TRBJ2-5; D gene unclear. The germline V gene encodes CDR1 LGHNA and CDR2 YNFKEQ. Trimming removed 0 bases from V and 5 bases from J, with 13 bases in between. The CDR3 spans 15 residues.

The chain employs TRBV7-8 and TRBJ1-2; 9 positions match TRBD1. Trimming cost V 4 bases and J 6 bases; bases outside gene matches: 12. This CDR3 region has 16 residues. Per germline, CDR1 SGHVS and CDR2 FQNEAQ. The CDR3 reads CASSSWDFGDRDGYTF. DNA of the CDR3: TGTGCCAGCAGCTCCTGGGACTTTGGGGACAGGGATGGCTACACCTTC.

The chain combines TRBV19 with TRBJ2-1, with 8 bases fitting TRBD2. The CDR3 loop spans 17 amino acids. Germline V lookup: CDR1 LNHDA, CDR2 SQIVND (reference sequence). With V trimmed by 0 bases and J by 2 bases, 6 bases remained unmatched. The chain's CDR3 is CASSIDLASGPYNEQFF. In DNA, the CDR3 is TGTGCCAGTAGTATAGATCTAGCTAGCGGGCCCTACAATGAGCAGTTCTTC. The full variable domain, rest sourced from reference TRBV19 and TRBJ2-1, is DGGITQSPKYLFRKEGQNVTLSCEQNLNHDAMYWYRQDPGQGLRLIYYSQIVNDFQKGDIAEGYSVSREKKESFPLTVTSAQKNPTAFYLCASSIDLASGPYNEQFFGPGTRLTVL.

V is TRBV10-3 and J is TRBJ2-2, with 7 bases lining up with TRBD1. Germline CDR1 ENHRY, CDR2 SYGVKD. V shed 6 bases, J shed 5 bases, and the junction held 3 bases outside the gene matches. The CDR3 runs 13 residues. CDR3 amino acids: CAIRKQGTGELFF. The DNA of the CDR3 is TGTGCCATCAGAAAACAGGGGACCGGGGAGCTGTTTTTT.

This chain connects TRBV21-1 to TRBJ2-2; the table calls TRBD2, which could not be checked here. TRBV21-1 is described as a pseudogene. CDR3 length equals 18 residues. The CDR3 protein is CASSKGSLEGRDTGELFF. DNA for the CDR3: TGTGCCAGCAGCAAAGGGTCACTCGAGGGAAGGGACACCGGGGAGCTGTTTTTT.

CDR3 coding DNA: TGTGCCACCACCACAGGGGAGAGCAATCAGCCCCAGCATTTT. Its protein is CATTTGESNQPQHF. The chain joins TRBV2 to TRBJ1-5; 7 bases align to TRBD1. The germline V gene encodes CDR1 SNHLY and CDR2 FYNNEI. V was clipped by 10 bases and J by 1 base; unmatched bases: 7. CDR3 length equals 14 residues.

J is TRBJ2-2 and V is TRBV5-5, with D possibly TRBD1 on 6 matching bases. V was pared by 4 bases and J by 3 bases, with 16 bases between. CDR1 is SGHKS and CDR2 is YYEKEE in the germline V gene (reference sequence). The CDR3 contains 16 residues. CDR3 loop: CASSQTGIRDTGELFF. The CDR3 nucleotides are TGTGCCAGCAGCCAGACAGGAATAAGAGACACCGGGGAGCTGTTTTTT. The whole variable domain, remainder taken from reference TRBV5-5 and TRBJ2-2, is DAGVTQSPTHLIKTRGQQVTLRCSPISGHKSVSWYQQVLGQGPQFIFQYYEKEERGRGNFPDRFSARQFPNYSSELNVNALLLGDSALYLCASSQTGIRDTGELFFGEGSRLTVL.

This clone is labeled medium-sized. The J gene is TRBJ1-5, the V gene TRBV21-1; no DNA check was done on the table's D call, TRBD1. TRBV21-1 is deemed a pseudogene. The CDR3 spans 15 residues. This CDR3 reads CASSKQGVGNQPQHF. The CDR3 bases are TGTGCCAGCAGCAAACAGGGGGTCGGCAATCAGCCCCAGCATTTT.

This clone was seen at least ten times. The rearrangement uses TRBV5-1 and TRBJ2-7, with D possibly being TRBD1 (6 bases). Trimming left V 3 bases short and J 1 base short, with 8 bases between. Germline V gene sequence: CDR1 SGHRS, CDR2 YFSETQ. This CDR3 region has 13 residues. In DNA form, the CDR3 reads TGCGCCAGCAGCTCCGGGACATCCTACGAGCAGTACTTC. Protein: CASSSGTSYEQYF.

The CDR3 sequence is CASSIRNSNQPQHF. In DNA, the CDR3 is TGTGCCAGTAGTATTCGTAATAGCAATCAGCCCCAGCATTTT. The chain joins TRBV19 to TRBJ1-5; D not certain. Germline lookup yields CDR1 LNHDA and CDR2 SQIVND (reference sequence). Trimming stripped 3 bases from V and 0 bases from J, with 6 bases between. The CDR3 runs 14 residues. The full variable domain, with the rest looked up from reference TRBV19 and TRBJ1-5, is DGGITQSPKYLFRKEGQNVTLSCEQNLNHDAMYWYRQDPGQGLRLIYYSQIVNDFQKGDIAEGYSVSREKKESFPLTVTSAQKNPTAFYLCASSIRNSNQPQHFGDGTRLSIL.

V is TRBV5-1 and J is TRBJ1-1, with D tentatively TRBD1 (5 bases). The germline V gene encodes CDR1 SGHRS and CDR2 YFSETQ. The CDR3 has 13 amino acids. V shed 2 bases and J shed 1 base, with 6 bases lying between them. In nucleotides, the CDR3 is TGCGCCAGCAGCTTAGACAGGAACACTGAAGCTTTCTTT. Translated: CASSLDRNTEAFF.

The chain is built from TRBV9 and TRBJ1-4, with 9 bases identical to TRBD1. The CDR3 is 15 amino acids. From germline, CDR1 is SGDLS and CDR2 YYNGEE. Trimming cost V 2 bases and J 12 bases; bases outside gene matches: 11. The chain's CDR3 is CASSVGTGFLVELFF. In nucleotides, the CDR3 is TGTGCCAGCAGCGTCGGGACAGGGTTCTTAGTTGAACTGTTTTTT. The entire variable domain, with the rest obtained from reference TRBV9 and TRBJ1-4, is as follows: DSGVTQTPKHLITATGQRVTLRCSPRSGDLSVYWYQQSLDQGLQFLIQYYNGEERAKGNILERFSAQQFPDLHSELNLSSLELGDSALYFCASSVGTGFLVELFFGSGTQLSVL.

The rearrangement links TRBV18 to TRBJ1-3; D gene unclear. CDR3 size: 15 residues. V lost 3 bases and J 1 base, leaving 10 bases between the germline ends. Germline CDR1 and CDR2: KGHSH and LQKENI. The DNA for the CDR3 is TGTGCCAGCTCACCGACCGGGGAATCTGGAAACACCATATATTTT. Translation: CASSPTGESGNTIYF.

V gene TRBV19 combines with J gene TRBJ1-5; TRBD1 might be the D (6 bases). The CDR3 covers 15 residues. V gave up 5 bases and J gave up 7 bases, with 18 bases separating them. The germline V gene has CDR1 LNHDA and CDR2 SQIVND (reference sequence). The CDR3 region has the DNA TGTGCCAGTAGTGGGGGGGCTTCCGGGAGCCAGCCCCAGCATTTT. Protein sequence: CASSGGASGSQPQHF.

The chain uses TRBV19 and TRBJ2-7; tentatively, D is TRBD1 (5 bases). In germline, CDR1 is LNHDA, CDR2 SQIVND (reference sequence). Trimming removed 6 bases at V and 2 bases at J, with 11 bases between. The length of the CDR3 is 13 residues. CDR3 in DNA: TGTGCCAGTAGCGGACAAGGGACCTACGAGCAGTACTTC. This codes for CASSGQGTYEQYF.

The CDR3 DNA reads TGTGCCAGCAGCCGGGGGGAGGCCTACGAGCAGTACTTC. Translation: CASSRGEAYEQYF. The gene calls are TRBV6-5 and TRBJ2-7; 7 bases match TRBD2. This CDR3 is 13 amino acids long. Per germline, CDR1 MNHEY and CDR2 SVGAGI. After removal of 6 bases from V and 2 bases from J, the junction contained 4 bases not matched to a gene.

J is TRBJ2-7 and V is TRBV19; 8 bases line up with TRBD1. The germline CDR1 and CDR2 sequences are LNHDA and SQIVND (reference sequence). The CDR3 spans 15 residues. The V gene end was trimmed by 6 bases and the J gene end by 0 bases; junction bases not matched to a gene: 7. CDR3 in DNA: TGTGCCAGTAGAGTCAGGACAGGGAGCTCCTACGAGCAGTACTTC. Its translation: CASRVRTGSSYEQYF.

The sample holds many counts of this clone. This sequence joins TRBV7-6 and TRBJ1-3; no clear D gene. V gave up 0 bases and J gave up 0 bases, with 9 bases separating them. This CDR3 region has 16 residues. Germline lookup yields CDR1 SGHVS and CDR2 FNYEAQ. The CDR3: CASSLAPTSSGNTIYF. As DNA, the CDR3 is TGTGCCAGCAGCTTAGCGCCGACATCCTCTGGAAACACCATATATTTT.

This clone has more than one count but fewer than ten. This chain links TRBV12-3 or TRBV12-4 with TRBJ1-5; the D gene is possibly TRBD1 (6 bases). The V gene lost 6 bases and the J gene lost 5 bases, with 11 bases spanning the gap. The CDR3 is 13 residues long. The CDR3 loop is CASRAYRDQPQHF. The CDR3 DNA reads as TGTGCCAGCAGGGCTTACAGGGATCAGCCCCAGCATTTT.

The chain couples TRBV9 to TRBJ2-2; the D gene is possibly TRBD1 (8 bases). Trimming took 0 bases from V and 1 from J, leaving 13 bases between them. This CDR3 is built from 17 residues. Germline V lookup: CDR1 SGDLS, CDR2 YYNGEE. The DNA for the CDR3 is TGTGCCAGCAGCGTAGCACAGGGGGGGCGGAACACCGGGGAGCTGTTTTTT. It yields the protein CASSVAQGGRNTGELFF.

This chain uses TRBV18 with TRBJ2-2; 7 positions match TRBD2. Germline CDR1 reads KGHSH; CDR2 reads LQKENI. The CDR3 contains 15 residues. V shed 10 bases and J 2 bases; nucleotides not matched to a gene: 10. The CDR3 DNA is TGTGCCACCCTGATGCAGGGACTAAACACCGGGGAGCTGTTTTTT. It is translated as CATLMQGLNTGELFF.

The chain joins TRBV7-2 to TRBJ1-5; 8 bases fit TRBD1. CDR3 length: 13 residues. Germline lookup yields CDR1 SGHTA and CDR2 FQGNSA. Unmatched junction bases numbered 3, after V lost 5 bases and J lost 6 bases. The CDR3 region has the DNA TGTGCCAGCAGCCTTGACAGGGGTCAGCCCCAGCATTTT. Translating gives CASSLDRGQPQHF.

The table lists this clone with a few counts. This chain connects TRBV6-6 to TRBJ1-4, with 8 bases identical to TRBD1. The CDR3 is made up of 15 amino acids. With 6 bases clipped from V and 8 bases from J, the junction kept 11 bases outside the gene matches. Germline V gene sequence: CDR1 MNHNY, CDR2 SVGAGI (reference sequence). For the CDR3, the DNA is TGTGCCAGCAGGTCCTCGGGACAGGTTTGGGAAAAACTGTTTTTT. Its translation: CASRSSGQVWEKLFF.

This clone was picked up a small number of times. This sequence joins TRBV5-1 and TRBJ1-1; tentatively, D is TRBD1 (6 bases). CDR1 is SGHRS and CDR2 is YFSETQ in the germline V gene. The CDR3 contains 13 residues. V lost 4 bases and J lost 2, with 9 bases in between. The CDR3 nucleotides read TGCGCCAGCAGCCTGGACAGTAACACTGAAGCTTTCTTT. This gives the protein CASSLDSNTEAFF.

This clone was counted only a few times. The CDR3 sequence: CASSTSGGARSQPQHF. In DNA form, the CDR3 reads TGTGCCAGTAGTACATCGGGGGGGGCGCGCAGTCAGCCCCAGCATTTT. The chain is built from TRBV19 and TRBJ1-5; D is perhaps TRBD1 (6 bases). CDR1 and CDR2 (germline): LNHDA, SQIVND (reference sequence). This CDR3 comprises 16 residues. Between the trimmed V and J ends, which lost 4 bases and 6 bases, there was a span of 19 bases.

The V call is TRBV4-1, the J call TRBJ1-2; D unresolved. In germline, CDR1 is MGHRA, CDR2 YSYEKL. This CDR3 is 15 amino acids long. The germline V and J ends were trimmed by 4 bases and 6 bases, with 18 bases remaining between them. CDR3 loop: CASSLGGTNRNGYTF. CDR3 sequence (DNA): TGCGCCAGCAGCCTCGGCGGCACGAACCGGAATGGCTACACCTTC.

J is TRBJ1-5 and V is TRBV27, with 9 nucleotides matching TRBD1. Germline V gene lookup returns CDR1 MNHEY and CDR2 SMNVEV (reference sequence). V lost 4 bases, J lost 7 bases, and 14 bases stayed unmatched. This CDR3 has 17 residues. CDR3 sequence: CASSSHPGQGWEQPQHF. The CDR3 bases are TGTGCCAGCAGTTCCCACCCGGGACAGGGATGGGAACAGCCCCAGCATTTT.

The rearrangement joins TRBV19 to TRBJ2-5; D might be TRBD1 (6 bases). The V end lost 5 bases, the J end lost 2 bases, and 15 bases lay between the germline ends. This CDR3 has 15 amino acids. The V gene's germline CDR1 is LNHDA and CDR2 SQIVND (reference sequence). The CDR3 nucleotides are TGTGCCAGTAGTCCCCCCCCGGGACAACAAGAGACCCAGTACTTC. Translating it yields CASSPPPGQQETQYF.